These 8 T cell receptor beta chains share one sample of origin, sequenced in a study of cytomegalovirus exposure and HLA in healthy donors. TCRdb keeps only in-frame clones here, not all; method: immunoSEQ multiplex PCR. The sample contains approximately 220,000 clones, 87% of which appear only once. The specimen sequenced was PBMCs. All receptors come from a man between 18 and 35 years old in good health and CMV-seronegative.

This chain uses TRBV7-2 with TRBJ1-5; D is possibly TRBD1 (6 bases). CDR3 size: 13 residues. V was pared by 5 bases and J by 7 bases, with 12 bases between. Germline CDR1 SGHTA, CDR2 FQGNSA. The CDR3 nucleotides are TGTGCCAGCAGCACCGGACAGCTCCAGCCCCAGCATTTT. This gives the protein CASSTGQLQPQHF. The full variable domain, its missing parts supplied by reference TRBV7-2 and TRBJ1-5, is GAGVSQSPSNKVTEKGKDVELRCDPISGHTALYWYRQSLGQGLEFLIYFQGNSAPDKSGLPSDRFSAERTGGSVSTLTIQRTQQEDSAVYLCASSTGQLQPQHFGDGTRLSIL.

This chain uses TRBV6-1 with TRBJ1-2; a possible D gene is TRBD1 (5 bases). V was trimmed by 1 base and J by 6 bases, leaving 12 bases between them. CDR3 length: 14 residues. Germline V gives CDR1 MNHNS, CDR2 SASEGT. CDR3 sequence reads: CASSEGQGMDGYTF. CDR3 sequence (DNA): TGTGCCAGCAGTGAAGGGCAGGGAATGGATGGCTACACCTTC.

The chain carries TRBV19 and TRBJ1-6; 7 nucleotides agree with TRBD1. With V trimmed by 4 bases and J by 10 bases, 4 bases remained unmatched. Looked up from germline, CDR1 is LNHDA and CDR2 is SQIVND (reference sequence). The CDR3 sequence is 13 residues long. The CDR3 nucleotides read TGTGCCAGTAGTACCGGACAGGCGTCACCCCTCCACTTT. Its protein is CASSTGQASPLHF. The variable domain in full, with the rest retrieved from reference TRBV19 and TRBJ1-6, is DGGITQSPKYLFRKEGQNVTLSCEQNLNHDAMYWYRQDPGQGLRLIYYSQIVNDFQKGDIAEGYSVSREKKESFPLTVTSAQKNPTAFYLCASSTGQASPLHFGNGTRLTVT.

This chain joins TRBV6-4 and TRBJ1-2; tentative D call: TRBD1 (6 bases). The CDR3 sequence is 14 residues long. Germline assignment: CDR1 MRHNA and CDR2 SNTAGT. With 10 bases removed from V and 7 bases from J, the gap between germline ends came to 22 bases. The CDR3 loop reads CAKPPGHFRPGYTF. The CDR3 DNA follows: TGTGCCAAGCCACCGGGACACTTCAGGCCTGGCTACACCTTC.

The chain employs TRBV28 and TRBJ2-7; TRBD1 agrees at 7 bases. J was trimmed by 4 bases and V by 3 bases; bases with no gene match: 6. CDR3 length: 14 amino acids. The germline V gene encodes CDR1 MDHEN and CDR2 SYDVKM. In nucleotides, the CDR3 is TGTGCCAGCAGTTTCACTCCGGGACAGTACGAGCAGTACTTC. Translating it yields CASSFTPGQYEQYF.

This sequence joins TRBV2 and TRBJ2-4, with 10 bases identical to TRBD2. J gave up 0 bases and V 8 bases, and 13 bases lay outside the gene matches. Germline CDR1 reads SNHLY; CDR2 reads FYNNEI. CDR3 size: 18 residues. The CDR3 region is CASLGASGGPLAKNIQYF. The CDR3 nucleotides read TGTGCCAGCTTGGGTGCTAGCGGGGGACCCTTAGCCAAAAACATTCAGTACTTC.

The rearrangement uses TRBV5-4 and TRBJ2-5, with 10 positions matching TRBD2. Germline values: CDR1 SGHNT, CDR2 YYREEE (reference sequence). Unmatched junction bases numbered 3, after V lost 0 bases and J lost 7 bases. The CDR3 extends over 14 amino acids. CDR3 nucleotides: TGTGCCAGCAGCTTGGATTCTAGCGGGGGGACCCAGTACTTC. Its translation: CASSLDSSGGTQYF.

The chain is built from TRBV5-1 and TRBJ2-3, with 10 bases matching TRBD2. The CDR3 has 17 amino acids. The V and J ends lost 3 bases and 3 bases, in that order; junction bases with no gene match: 10. In germline, CDR1 is SGHRS, CDR2 YFSETQ. The CDR3: CASSSLTSGALTDTQYF. The CDR3 DNA reads as TGCGCCAGCAGCTCGCTAACTAGCGGGGCTCTTACAGATACGCAGTATTTT. Full variable domain (rest looked up from reference TRBV5-1 and TRBJ2-3): KAGVTQTPRYLIKTRGQQVTLSCSPISGHRSVSWYQQTPGQGLQFLFEYFSETQRNKGNFPGRFSGRQFSNSRSEMNVSTLELGDSALYLCASSSLTSGALTDTQYFGPGTRLTVL.